This T cell receptor beta chain stems from a study of spatial heterogeneity in lung cancer. Turning to the study itself: For the average unique TCR and UMI combination, more than 8.5 occurrences appeared in raw reads.

This clonotype was seen a handful of times. From germline, CDR1 is ENHRY and CDR2 SYGVKD. The CDR3 loop spans 16 amino acids. Trimming removed 0 bases from V and 3 bases from J, with 15 bases in between. Sample time point: sample taken at primary tumor resection. In each case, whole RNA from tumor, nontumor lung or frozen PBMC was sequenced unsorted. MiXCR, run by TCRdb on the 5' RACE reads, gives a single entry per CDR3 protein. This table has 90,000 to 95,000 distinct CDR3 sequences, more than 10% appearing once. The TCR comes from a male donor with early-stage non-small cell lung cancer. The V and J genes are TRBV10-3 and TRBJ2-7; TRBD1 is a possible D gene (6 bases). The sample was PBMCs, taken at surgery. The CDR3: CAISESYGQPLYEQYF. As DNA, the CDR3 is TGTGCCATCAGTGAGTCGTACGGACAGCCGCTCTACGAGCAGTACTTC.